Given below is one T cell receptor beta chain in context. Its antigen is unknown. The CDR3 covers 16 residues. Germline loops: CDR1 LNHNV, CDR2 YYDKDF (reference sequence). The germline V and J ends were trimmed by 3 bases and 3 bases, with 18 bases remaining between them. This record belongs to a study of OX40 agonist ivuxolimab in advanced cancers. Whole-study findings and limits: In general, CD8+ T cells held more expanded clones than CD4+ did, on average.

Profiled with immunoSEQ multiplex PCR; TCRdb holds only in-frame clones, not every one. The sample has tens of thousands of clones, 85% to 95% seen once; the top ten hold about 20%. Patients had blood sampled at baseline and again on cycle 4 day 1 and cycle 7 day 1. The input for sequencing was CD4+ or CD8+ T cells sorted from blood, taken in a trial of the OX40 agonist ivuxolimab. The receptor was isolated from an adult with an advanced solid tumor such as melanoma, head and neck, liver or kidney cancer. The chain couples TRBV15 to TRBJ2-7, with D perhaps matching TRBD1 (7 bases). CDR3 sequence reads: CATSSEGGGEFYEQYF. The DNA for the CDR3 is TGTGCCACCAGCAGCGAAGGAGGGGGCGAATTCTACGAGCAGTACTTC.